This TCR beta chain was obtained from a study of T cell repertoires and Cas9 in healthy adults (dated by TCRdb to the late 2010s). Looking at the study overall: SpCas9-reactive T cells were characterized for multi-effector potency, cytotoxicity and lineage determination within the CD4 and CD8 compartments. The study looked at preexisting T cell immunity to the Streptococcus pyogenes Cas9 nuclease (SpCas9), which is used in CRISPR gene editing. The paper's findings and limits, for the study overall: Proliferation and function of SpCas9-reactive effector T cells were reported to be mitigated in vitro by SpCas9-reactive regulatory T cells.

As concerns this clone: What this receptor recognizes is not known. Within one base of it there is no much larger clone, and no base qualities were kept.

The CDR1 and CDR2 encoded by the germline V gene are MNHEY and SVGAGI. From its cysteine to its phenylalanine, the CDR3 spans 14 amino acids. Of the read, only the CDR3 DNA is kept; its 42 bases are in frame from base 1. V gives up 5 bases and J gives up 1 base, and the segment between their germline ends measures 8 bases. The library was built by means of the immunoSEQ multiplex PCR assay. TCRdb obtained this table from immuneACCESS and retained in-frame rearrangements with V and J assigned. These tables miss some clones; where compared with another copy, unresolved V genes account for less than half of the shortfall, and the remainder is unexplained. Across this sample there are about 14,000 clones, with approximately 92% seen only once. About 1.5% of the sample goes to the ten largest clones. Donors were healthy humans.

Rearrangement joined TRBV6-5 to TRBJ2-2; the D segment cannot be called with confidence. Sequencing was done on a sample of Tregs (CD4+, CD25+, CD127-, CD137-, CD154-) from PBMCs; culture status not recorded. This clonotype was sampled from a human donor in good health. CDR3 reads: CASSTIRNTGELFF. The DNA is as follows: TGTGCCAGCAGTACGATCCGGAACACCGGGGAGCTGTTTTTT.